This T cell receptor (beta chain) was identified in a study of T cells after yellow fever vaccination. The germline V and J ends were trimmed by 5 bases and 6 bases, with 8 bases remaining between them. The CDR3 covers 12 residues. Germline values: CDR1 SGHRS, CDR2 YFSETQ. Study outcomes and limitations: Abundant clonotypes from the bulk population could get into FACS-sorted repertoires as contaminants. Some clonotypes were seen in both the CD4 and the CD8 compartments. These made up a small share and likely arose from convergent recombination. Although the secondary response was weaker, it peaked faster, at day 5 versus 15.

A universal primer site and UMIs were added as TCR cDNA was made by 5'RACE template switching. TCRdb re-called the 5' RACE reads through MiXCR, storing one row per CDR3 protein. The top ten clones hold 2.5% to 3% of a sample with 160,000 or so distinct CDR3 sequences, 6% to 7.5% of them seen once. This clonotype was seen at least ten times. Its antigen is unknown. This material consisted of CD4+ T cells sorted from PBMCs, taken 5 to 6 days after the first yellow fever vaccination. The source of this sequence is a man aged 18 to 35 who received the YFV17D yellow fever vaccine. The V and J genes are TRBV5-1 and TRBJ2-2, with unresolved D. The CDR3 loop reads CASRVAPGELFF. In DNA, the CDR3 is TGCGCCAGCAGGGTAGCCCCCGGGGAGCTGTTTTTT.